This note documents a single TCR beta chain sequence. Its antigen is currently unknown. The sample comes from a study of siplizumab effects on memory and regulatory T cells. Overall study results and limits: Unstimulated naive T cells seemed to show more diversity than memory cells did, and they also seemed to be among the major contributors to the alloresponse. It was not possible to assign a naive or memory phenotype to roughly 80-97% of proliferating CD4+ or CD8+ clones.

Generated by immunoSEQ multiplex PCR, the TCRdb table keeps only in-frame clones and is missing some. The sample includes some 75,000 clones, 93% of them seen just once. In germline, CDR1 is SGDLS, CDR2 YYNGEE. V shed 4 bases and J 0 bases; nucleotides not matched to a gene: 8. The CDR3 runs 16 residues. The chain uses TRBV9 and TRBJ2-7; the match to TRBD1 covers 9 bases. Material: CD8+ T cells sorted from blood. This clonotype was obtained from a human donor in good health. CDR3 DNA sequence: TGTGCCAGCAGCCTATCACCGGGACAGGGCTCCTACGAGCAGTACTTC. Translated, it gives CASSLSPGQGSYEQYF.